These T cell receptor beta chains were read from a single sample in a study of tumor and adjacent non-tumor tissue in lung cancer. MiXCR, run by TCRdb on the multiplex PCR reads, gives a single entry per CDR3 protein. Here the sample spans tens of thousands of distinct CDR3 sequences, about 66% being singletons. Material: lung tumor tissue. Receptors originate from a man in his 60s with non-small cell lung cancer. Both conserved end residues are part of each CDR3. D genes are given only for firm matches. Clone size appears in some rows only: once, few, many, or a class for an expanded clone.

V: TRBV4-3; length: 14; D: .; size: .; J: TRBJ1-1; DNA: TGCGCCAGCAGCCAAGAAATCATGGAAACTGAAGCTTTCTTT; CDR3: CASSQEIMETEAFF
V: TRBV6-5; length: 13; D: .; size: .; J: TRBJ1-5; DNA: TGTGCCAGCAGTTATAGGGGTGAGGGGCCCCAGCATTTT; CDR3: CASSYRGEGPQHF
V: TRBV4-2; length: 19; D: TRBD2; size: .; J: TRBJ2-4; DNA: TGTGTCAGCAGCCAAGTGCAGGCTAGCGGATCGTTAGCCAAAAACATTCAATACTTC; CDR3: CVSSQVQASGSLAKNIQYF
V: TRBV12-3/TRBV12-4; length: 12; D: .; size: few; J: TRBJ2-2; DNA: TGTGCCAGCAGCCAAGACACCGGGGAGCTGTTTTTT; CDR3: CASSQDTGELFF
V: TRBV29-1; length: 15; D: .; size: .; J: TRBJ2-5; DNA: TGCAGCGTCCATGAAGGGGAGCAAGTTCTGGAGACCCAGTACTTC; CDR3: CSVHEGEQVLETQYF
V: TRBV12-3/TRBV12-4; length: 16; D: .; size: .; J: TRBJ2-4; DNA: .; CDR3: CTSSFGQGAQGDIQYF
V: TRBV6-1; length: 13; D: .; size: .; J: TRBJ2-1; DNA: TGTGCCAGCAGTGTCAGTCCCTACAATGGGCAGTTCTTC; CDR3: CASSVSPYNGQFF
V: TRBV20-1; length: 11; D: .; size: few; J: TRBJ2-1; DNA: TGCAGTGCTAACCCACGGGGCGAGCAGTTCTTC; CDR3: CSANPRGEQFF
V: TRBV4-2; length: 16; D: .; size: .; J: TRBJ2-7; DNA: TGTGCCAGCAGCCACGATCAGGAGGTTAACTTCTACGAGCAGTACTTC; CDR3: CASSHDQEVNFYEQYF
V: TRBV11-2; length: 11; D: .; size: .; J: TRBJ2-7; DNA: TGTGCCAGCAGCTTGGTCAATGAGCAGTACTTC; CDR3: CASSLVNEQYF
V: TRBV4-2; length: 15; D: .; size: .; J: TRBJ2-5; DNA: TGTGTCAGCAGCCAATCGGATCAACCTCAAGAGACCCAGTACTTC; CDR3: CVSSQSDQPQETQYF
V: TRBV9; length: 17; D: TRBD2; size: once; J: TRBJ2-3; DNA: TGTGCCAGCAGCCCCCGTCAACTAGCGGGGGGCGGAGATACGCAGTATTTT; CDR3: CASSPRQLAGGGDTQYF
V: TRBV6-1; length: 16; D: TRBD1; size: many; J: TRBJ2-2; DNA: TGTGCCAGCAGTGGACACCGGGACAGATACACCGGGGAGCTGTTTTTT; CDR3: CASSGHRDRYTGELFF
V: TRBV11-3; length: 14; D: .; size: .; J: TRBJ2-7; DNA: TGTGCCAGCAGGTTCCAGGACCCGATATACGAGCAGTACTTC; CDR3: CASRFQDPIYEQYF
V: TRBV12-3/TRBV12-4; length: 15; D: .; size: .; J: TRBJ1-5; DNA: TGTGCCAGCAGACCGGCAGGGTCTAGTAATCAGCCCCAGCATTTT; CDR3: CASRPAGSSNQPQHF
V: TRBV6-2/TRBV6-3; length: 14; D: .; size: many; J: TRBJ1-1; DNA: TGTGCCAGCAGCCCAGGGACCGCGTCCACTGAAGCTTTCTTT; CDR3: CASSPGTASTEAFF
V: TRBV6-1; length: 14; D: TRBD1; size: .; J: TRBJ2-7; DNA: TGTGCCTGCAGTGAAGGGGGCTACTCCTACGAGCAGTACTTC; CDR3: CACSEGGYSYEQYF
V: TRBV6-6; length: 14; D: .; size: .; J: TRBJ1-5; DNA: TGTGCCAGCATGCGGTGTTCGGGCAATCAGTCCCAGCATTTT; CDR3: CASMRCSGNQSQHF
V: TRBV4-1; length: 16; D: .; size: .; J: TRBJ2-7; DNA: TGCGCAAGCAGCCAAGACCGGGACATGTCAACGTACGAGCAGTACTTC; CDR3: CASSQDRDMSTYEQYF
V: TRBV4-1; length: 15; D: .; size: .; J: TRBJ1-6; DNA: TGCGCCAGTAGCCAAGGAGGGTCGCGCAGTTCACTCCTCCACTTT; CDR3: CASSQGGSRSSLLHF
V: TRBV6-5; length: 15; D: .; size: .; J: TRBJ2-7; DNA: TGTGTCAGCAGTTACTCGGGGATAGGGAATTACGAGCAGTACTTC; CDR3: CVSSYSGIGNYEQYF
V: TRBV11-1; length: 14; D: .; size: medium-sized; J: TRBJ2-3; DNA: TGTGCCAGCAGCCCAGACAGGTCCACAGATACGCAGTATTTT; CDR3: CASSPDRSTDTQYF
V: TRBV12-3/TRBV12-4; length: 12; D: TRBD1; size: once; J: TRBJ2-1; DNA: TGTGCCAACAGCCGGGACAGCGATGAGCAGTCCTTC; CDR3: CANSRDSDEQSF
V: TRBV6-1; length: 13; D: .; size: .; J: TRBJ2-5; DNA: TGTGACAGCAGTGAGCCCCCCCGAGAGACCCAATACTTC; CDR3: CDSSEPPRETQYF
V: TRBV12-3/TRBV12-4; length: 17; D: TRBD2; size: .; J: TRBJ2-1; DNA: TGTGCCAGCAGTCTCCCCCCAGCGGGGCGCGGATACAACGAGCAGTTCTTC; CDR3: CASSLPPAGRGYNEQFF
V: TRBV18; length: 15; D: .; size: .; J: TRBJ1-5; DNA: TGTGCCAGCTCACCTGACGGGGGTACTCTCCAGCCCCAGCATTTT; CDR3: CASSPDGGTLQPQHF
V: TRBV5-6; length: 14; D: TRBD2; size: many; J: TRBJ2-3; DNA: TGTGCCAGCAGCGTTAGCGGGACAACAGATACGCAGTATTTT; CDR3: CASSVSGTTDTQYF
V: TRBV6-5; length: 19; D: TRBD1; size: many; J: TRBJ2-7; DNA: TGTGCCAGCAGGGGCATTTCGGCCGCGACAGGGGGCATCGGGGACGAGCAGTACTTC; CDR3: CASRGISAATGGIGDEQYF
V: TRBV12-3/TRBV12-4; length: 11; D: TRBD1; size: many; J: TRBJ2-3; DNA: TGTGCCAGCAGCGAACAGGGGGAGCAGTATTTT; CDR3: CASSEQGEQYF
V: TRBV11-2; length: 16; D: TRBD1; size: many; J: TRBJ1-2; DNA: TGTGCCAGCAGCTTAGACTGGACAGGGGACTCCTATGGCTACACCTTC; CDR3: CASSLDWTGDSYGYTF
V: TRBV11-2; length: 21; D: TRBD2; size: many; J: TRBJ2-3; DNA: TGTGCCAGCAGCTTAGTCCTCAGGGCTAGCGGGGGCCTCTCTAAAGCAGATACGCAGTATTTT; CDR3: CASSLVLRASGGLSKADTQYF
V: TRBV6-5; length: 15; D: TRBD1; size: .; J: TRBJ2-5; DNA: TGTGCCAGCAGTTCATTGGGGACAGGGGAGGAGACCCAGTACTTC; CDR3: CASSSLGTGEETQYF
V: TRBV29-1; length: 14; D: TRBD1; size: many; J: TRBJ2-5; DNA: TGCAGCGTTGTTGGACAGGGCAACCAAGAGACCCAGTACTTC; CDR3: CSVVGQGNQETQYF
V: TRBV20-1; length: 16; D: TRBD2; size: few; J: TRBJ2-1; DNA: TGCAGTGCTAGTTTACTAGCGGGCACCGCGAATAATGAGCGGTTCTTC; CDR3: CSASLLAGTANNERFF
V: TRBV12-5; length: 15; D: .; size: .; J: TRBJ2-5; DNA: TGTGCTAGTGGTTTGCCCACTAGCAGTGAGGATACCCAGTACTTT; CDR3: CASGLPTSSEDTQYF
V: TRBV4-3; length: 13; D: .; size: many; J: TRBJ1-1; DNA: TGCGCCAGCAGCCAAGAAGCGAACACTGAAGCTTTCTTT; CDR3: CASSQEANTEAFF
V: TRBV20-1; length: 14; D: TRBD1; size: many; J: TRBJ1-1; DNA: TGCAGTGCTCCTCCAGGGGGGGTCTATACTGAAGCTTTCTTT; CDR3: CSAPPGGVYTEAFF
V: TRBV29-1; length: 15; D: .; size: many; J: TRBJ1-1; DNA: TGCAGCGTTGCTCCGGGGGTCGGAAGGAACACTGAAGCTTTCTTT; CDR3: CSVAPGVGRNTEAFF
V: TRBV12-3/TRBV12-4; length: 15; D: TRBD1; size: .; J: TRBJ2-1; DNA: TGTGCCAACAGATTAGACAGGGGCTTTTACAATGAGCAGTTCTTC; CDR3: CANRLDRGFYNEQFF
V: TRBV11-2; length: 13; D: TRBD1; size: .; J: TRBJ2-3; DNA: TGTGCCAGCAGCTTAGCGGGGACAGAAACGCAGTATTTT; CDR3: CASSLAGTETQYF
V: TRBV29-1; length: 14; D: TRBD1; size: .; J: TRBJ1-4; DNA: TGCAGCACCATAATGGGACAGGGAACTGAAAAACTGTTTTTT; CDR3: CSTIMGQGTEKLFF
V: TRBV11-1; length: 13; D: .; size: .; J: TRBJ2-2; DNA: TGTGCCAGCAGGGGGACAACCACCTTGGAGCTGTTTTTT; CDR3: CASRGTTTLELFF